This TCR beta chain was sequenced for a study of T cells in Graves' hyperthyroidism and ophthalmopathy. This clonotype was detected ten times or more. Germline values: CDR1 MDHEN, CDR2 SYDVKM. The CDR3 extends over 14 amino acids. Trimming cost V 2 bases and J 4 bases, with 12 bases left between them. There were TCR beta CDR3 regions amplified from RNA transcripts. The study used the HTBI primer set for a first-round RT-PCR of the TCR CDR3. A single record per CDR3 protein comes from TCRdb applying MiXCR to the multiplex PCR reads. The data contain about 600,000 distinct CDR3 sequences, over 12% of them seen just once; the ten biggest clones take up roughly 7%.

Sequencing was done on a sample of blood. The TCR comes from a woman aged 18-30 years with Graves' ophthalmopathy. This rearrangement joins TRBV28 to TRBJ2-7, with D perhaps matching TRBD1 or TRBD2 (6 bases each). The CDR3 nucleotides are TGTGCCAGCAGTTTACCGGTAGGGGGGTACGAGCAGTACTTC. Translating gives CASSLPVGGYEQYF.